This is a list of T cell receptor beta chains from one sample in a study of graft-versus-host responses after intestinal transplantation. These TCRs are of unknown antigen specificity. The repertoire was sequenced with immunoSEQ multiplex PCR; TCRdb's copy has only in-frame clones and lacks some. The sample contains fewer than 120,000 clones, 80% to 95% of which appear only once. This specimen consisted of unstimulated CD8+ T cells sorted from spleen or lymph node cells, obtained before intestinal transplant. Receptor source: a human donor who received an intestinal transplant. Each CDR3 is given with its conserved first and last residue. The order of the fields is J gene, clone size, V gene, D gene, CDR3 DNA, CDR3 protein. The D gene is left open where the match is weak. Where a row states a size, it is once, few, many or the class of an expanded clone; other rows omit it.

TRBJ1-1 - TRBV2 TRBD1 TGTGCCAGCAGTCCAACAGGGGTCCTATTTCGGAACACTGAAGCTTTCTTT CASSPTGVLFRNTEAFF
TRBJ2-1 - TRBV11-1 - TGTGCCAGCAGCTTAGTGGAGGGGGTTGTTGAGCAGTTCTTC CASSLVEGVVEQFF
TRBJ1-1 - TRBV27 - TGTGCCAGCACCTCAAGGACGAACACTGAAGCTTTCTTT CASTSRTNTEAFF
TRBJ2-7 - TRBV4-1 TRBD1 TGCGCCAGCAGCCAAGATGGGACAGGGGGTAGCGAGCAGTACTTC CASSQDGTGGSEQYF
TRBJ2-7 few TRBV19 - TGTGCCAGTAGTATAGTCTCAGGCGCCCACGAGCAGTACTTC CASSIVSGAHEQYF
TRBJ2-7 - TRBV29-1 TRBD2 TGCAGCGTCCAAACTAGCGCAGGACTAGAGCAGTACTTC CSVQTSAGLEQYF
TRBJ2-2 - TRBV4-1 - TGCGCCAGCAGCCAAGAGCTAGGGGATAACACCGGGGAGCTGTTTTTT CASSQELGDNTGELFF
TRBJ1-2 - TRBV29-1 TRBD1 TGCAGCGTTTCTCCCGGGACAGGGGCCTCCAACTATGGCTACACCTTC CSVSPGTGASNYGYTF
TRBJ2-7 once TRBV30 TRBD1 TGTGCCTGGAGTTCCCGGACAGGTCCAACCTACGAGCAGTACTTC CAWSSRTGPTYEQYF
TRBJ2-7 - TRBV5-1 - TGCGCCAGCAGCTTGGACGGCTTCGACGGCGAGCAGTACTTC CASSLDGFDGEQYF
TRBJ1-1 - TRBV19 TRBD1 TGTGCCAGTAGTATTCCCGAGACAGGGGCTCCTGAAGCTTTCTTT CASSIPETGAPEAFF
TRBJ2-7 - TRBV6-1 - TGTGCCAGCAGTGATTCTAGCTTTACGTCGGAGTACTTC CASSDSSFTSEYF
TRBJ1-3 - TRBV9 - TGTGCCAGCAGCGTAGACAGGGCTGGAAACACCATATATTTT CASSVDRAGNTIYF
TRBJ2-7 - TRBV5-1 - TGCGCCAGCAGCTGGTGGGGGCAGGGGCTCGAGCAGTACTTC CASSWWGQGLEQYF
TRBJ1-5 once TRBV5-5 TRBD1 TGTGCCAGCAGCTTGGAGCAGGGGGCCCGGCAGCCCCAGCATTTT CASSLEQGARQPQHF
TRBJ2-7 - TRBV5-4 TRBD1 TGTGCCAGCAGCAGGGGACAGGGGCCGGTCGAGCAGTACTTC CASSRGQGPVEQYF
TRBJ2-7 - TRBV6-1 - TGTGCCAGCAGTGAAGGGGGACGGTCCGTATACGAGCAGTACTTC CASSEGGRSVYEQYF
TRBJ2-7 - TRBV28 TRBD2 TGTGCCAGCAGTTCCAGACTAGCGGGAGTGATGAACGAGCAGTACTTC CASSSRLAGVMNEQYF
TRBJ2-3 - TRBV5-1 - TGCGCCAGCTACATGTTCAGCGGTAGCACAGATACGCAGTATTTT CASYMFSGSTDTQYF
TRBJ2-7 - TRBV5-4 - TGTGCCAGCAGGCTGTGGGGATTAGAGCGGTCGGGAGAGCAGTACTTC CASRLWGLERSGEQYF
TRBJ2-1 once TRBV7-8 TRBD2 TGTGCCAGCAGCCCTAGCGGGAGTTCCTACAATGAGCAGTTCTTC CASSPSGSSYNEQFF
TRBJ2-3 - TRBV27 TRBD2 TGTGCCAGCAGTTATTTAGCGGGTACGCAGTATTTT CASSYLAGTQYF
TRBJ1-2 - TRBV6-1 - TGTGCCAGCATCATAACGCGACAGGCCTACTATGGCTACACCTTC CASIITRQAYYGYTF
TRBJ2-1 - TRBV5-6 - TGTGCCAGCAGCTTGGCGGTTTACTCCTACAATGAGCAGTTCTTC CASSLAVYSYNEQFF
TRBJ2-3 - TRBV7-6 TRBD2 TGTGCCAGCAGCCTCCTAACTAGCGGGACGGGCCCCCCCACAGATACGCAGTATTTT CASSLLTSGTGPPTDTQYF
TRBJ1-2 - TRBV9 - TGTGCCAGCAGCGCTGCCTCGGAGAACTATGGCTACACCTTC CASSAASENYGYTF
TRBJ2-1 - TRBV30 - TGTGCCTGGAGTGTACTAGACCTTCCCTACAATGAGCAGTTCTTC CAWSVLDLPYNEQFF
TRBJ1-2 - TRBV6-5 - TGTGCCAGCAGTTACTCGCTCGGGGGAATTTATGGCTACACCTTC CASSYSLGGIYGYTF
TRBJ1-5 - TRBV9 - TGTGCCAGCAGCGTTGACGGCGGGGCGAATCAGCCCCAGCATTTT CASSVDGGANQPQHF
TRBJ2-1 - TRBV9 - TGTGCCAGCAGCGTAGGGCAGGGAAGCAATGAGCAGTTCTTC CASSVGQGSNEQFF
TRBJ2-7 - TRBV5-6 - TGTGCCAGCAGCTTCGTGGGCAGTTCCTACGAGCAGTACTTC CASSFVGSSYEQYF
TRBJ1-3 - TRBV5-1 TRBD1 TGCGCCAGCAGCGCCTCCAACCGGGACAGGGGAAAGAGAGGCTTGGCGGGGAACACCATATATTTT CASSASNRDRGKRGLAGNTIYF
TRBJ1-2 - TRBV27 - TGTGCCAGCAGTTTAGGGCCTCTTTATGGCTACACCTTC CASSLGPLYGYTF
TRBJ2-5 - TRBV9 TRBD1 TGTGCCAGCAGCCCCCGGACAGGGGGCTACAACCAAGAGACCCAGTACTTC CASSPRTGGYNQETQYF
TRBJ1-6 - TRBV19 - TGTGCCAGTAGTATTGGGGGGCCGAGCTCCTATAATTCACCCCTCCACTTT CASSIGGPSSYNSPLHF
TRBJ2-1 - TRBV19 TRBD2 TGTGCCAGTAGTATAGCTAGCGGGAACTCCTACAATGAGCAGTTCTTC CASSIASGNSYNEQFF
TRBJ2-1 - TRBV7-9 TRBD2 TGTGCCAGCAGCCCACCCTCTTGGACTAGCGGGAGGTTCGATGAGCAGTTCTTC CASSPPSWTSGRFDEQFF
TRBJ1-5 - TRBV25-1 TRBD1 TGTGCCAGCAGTCCAGGGGGTCATCAGCCCCAGCATTTT CASSPGGHQPQHF
TRBJ2-3 - TRBV5-1 - TGCGCCAGCAGCCCCTACAGAGCCTCTAGCACAGATACGCAGTATTTT CASSPYRASSTDTQYF
TRBJ2-3 - TRBV6-9 - TGTGCCAGCAGTCTTCGGGACCCCAAGGCAGATACGCAGTATTTT CASSLRDPKADTQYF
TRBJ1-1 - TRBV11-3 - TGTGCCAGCAGCTTAGCGACCCGGGACACTCGTGAAGCTTTCTTT CASSLATRDTREAFF
TRBJ2-1 - TRBV5-1 - TGCGCCAGCAGCTTGGAAAACCAGGGAGACAATGAGCAGTTCTTC CASSLENQGDNEQFF
TRBJ1-4 - TRBV19 - TGTGCCAGTAGTATTGGGACACTTCGGGGGATAAATGAAAAACTGTTTTTT CASSIGTLRGINEKLFF
TRBJ2-1 - TRBV4-1 - TGCGCCAGCAGCCAAGGTGAAGTGGGAGGCCCCCAAGTTAAGCAGTTCTTC CASSQGEVGGPQVKQFF
TRBJ2-2 once TRBV5-6 - TGTGCCAGCAGCTCCTCGGAGGAAGGCGGGGAGCTGTTTTTT CASSSSEEGGELFF